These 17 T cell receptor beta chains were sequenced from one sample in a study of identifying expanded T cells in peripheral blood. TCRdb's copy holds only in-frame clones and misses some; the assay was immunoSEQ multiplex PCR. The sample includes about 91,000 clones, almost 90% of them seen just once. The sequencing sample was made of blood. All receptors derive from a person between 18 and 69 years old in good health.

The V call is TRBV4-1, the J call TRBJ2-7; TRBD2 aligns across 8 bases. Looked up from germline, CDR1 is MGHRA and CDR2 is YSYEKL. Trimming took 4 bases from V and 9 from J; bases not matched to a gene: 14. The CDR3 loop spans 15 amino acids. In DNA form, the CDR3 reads TGCGCCAGCAGCCCGAACTTACAGCGGGAGAGGGTGCAGTACTTC. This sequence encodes CASSPNLQRERVQYF.

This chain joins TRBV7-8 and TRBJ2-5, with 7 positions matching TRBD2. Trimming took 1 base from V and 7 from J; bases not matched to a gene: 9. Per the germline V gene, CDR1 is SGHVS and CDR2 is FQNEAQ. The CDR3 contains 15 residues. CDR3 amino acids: CASSLVAGVLSTQYF. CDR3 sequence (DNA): TGTGCCAGCAGCTTAGTGGCGGGAGTCTTGTCGACCCAGTACTTC.

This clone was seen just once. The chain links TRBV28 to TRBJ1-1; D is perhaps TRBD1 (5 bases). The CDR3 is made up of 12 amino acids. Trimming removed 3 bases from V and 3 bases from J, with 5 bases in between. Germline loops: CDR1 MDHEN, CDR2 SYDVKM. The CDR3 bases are TGTGCCAGCAGTTTGGGGGACACTGAAGCTTTCTTT. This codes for CASSLGDTEAFF.

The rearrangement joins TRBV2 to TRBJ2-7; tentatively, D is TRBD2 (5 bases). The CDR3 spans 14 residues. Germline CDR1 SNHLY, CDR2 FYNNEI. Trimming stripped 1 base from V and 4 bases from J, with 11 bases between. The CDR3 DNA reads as TGTGCCAGCAGTGAAGGCCCTAGCCGGTACGAGCAGTACTTC. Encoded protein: CASSEGPSRYEQYF.

CDR3 nucleotides: TGTGCCAGCAGTTTTGAGACTGCTAACTATGGCTACACCTTC. Encoded protein: CASSFETANYGYTF. The chain combines TRBV28 with TRBJ1-2; D uncertain. This CDR3 has 14 amino acids. V was trimmed by 3 bases and J by 0 bases, leaving 8 bases between them. The germline CDR1 and CDR2 sequences are MDHEN and SYDVKM.

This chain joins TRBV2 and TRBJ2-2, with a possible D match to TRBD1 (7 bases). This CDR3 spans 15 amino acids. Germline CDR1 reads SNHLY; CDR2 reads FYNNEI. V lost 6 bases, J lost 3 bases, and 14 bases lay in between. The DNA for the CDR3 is TGTGCCAGCAGAAAGGAGGGGGCGGACACCGGGGAGCTGTTTTTT. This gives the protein CASRKEGADTGELFF.

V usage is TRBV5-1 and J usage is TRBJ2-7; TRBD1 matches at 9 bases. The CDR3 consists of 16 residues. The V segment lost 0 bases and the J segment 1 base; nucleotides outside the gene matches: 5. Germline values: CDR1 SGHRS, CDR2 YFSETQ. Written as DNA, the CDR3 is TGCGCCAGCAGCTTGGTCCCACAGGGGGCTTCCTACGAGCAGTACTTC. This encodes CASSLVPQGASYEQYF.

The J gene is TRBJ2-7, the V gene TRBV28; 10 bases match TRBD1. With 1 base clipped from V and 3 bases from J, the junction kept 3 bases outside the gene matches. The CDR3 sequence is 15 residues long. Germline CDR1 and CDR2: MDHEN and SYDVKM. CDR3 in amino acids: CASSLFGQGGYEQYF. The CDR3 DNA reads TGTGCCAGCAGTTTATTCGGACAGGGGGGCTACGAGCAGTACTTC.

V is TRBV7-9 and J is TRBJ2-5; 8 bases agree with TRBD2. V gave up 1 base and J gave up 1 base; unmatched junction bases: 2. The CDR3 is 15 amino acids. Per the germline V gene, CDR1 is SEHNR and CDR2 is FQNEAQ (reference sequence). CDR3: CASSLVSGAQETQYF. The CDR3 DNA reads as TGTGCCAGCAGCTTAGTTAGCGGGGCCCAAGAGACCCAGTACTTC.

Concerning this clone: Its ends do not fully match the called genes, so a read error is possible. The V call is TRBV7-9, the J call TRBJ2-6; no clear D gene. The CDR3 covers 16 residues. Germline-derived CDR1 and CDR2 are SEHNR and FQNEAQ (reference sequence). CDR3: CAGSLGQSAGANVLTF. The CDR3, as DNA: TGTGCCGGCAGCTTAGGGCAGTCCGCTGGGGCCAACGTCCTGACTTTC.

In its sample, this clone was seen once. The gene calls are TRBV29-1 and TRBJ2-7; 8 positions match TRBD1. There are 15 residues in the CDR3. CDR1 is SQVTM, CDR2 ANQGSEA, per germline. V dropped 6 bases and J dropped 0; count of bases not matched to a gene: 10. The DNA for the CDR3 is TGCAGCGTGGAGGCCGGACAGGGAAGCTCCTACGAGCAGTACTTC. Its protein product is CSVEAGQGSSYEQYF.

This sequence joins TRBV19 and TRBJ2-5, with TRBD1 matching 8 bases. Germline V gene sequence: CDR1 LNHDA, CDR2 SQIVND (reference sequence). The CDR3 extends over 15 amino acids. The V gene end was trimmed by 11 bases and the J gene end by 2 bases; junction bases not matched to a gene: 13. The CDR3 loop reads CASQGEGQGQETQYF. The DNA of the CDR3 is TGTGCCTCCCAAGGGGAAGGACAGGGACAAGAGACCCAGTACTTC.

The DNA for the CDR3 is TGTGCCATCAGTGAGCGTTGGACTAGCGGTCCCTCTGGGGCCAACGTCCTGACTTTC. This translates into CAISERWTSGPSGANVLTF. The V and J genes are TRBV10-3 and TRBJ2-6; 10 nucleotides align to TRBD2. Trimming at V came to 2 bases and at J to 0 bases, leaving 7 bases not matched to a gene. This CDR3 comprises 19 residues. The germline gives CDR1 ENHRY, CDR2 SYGVKD.

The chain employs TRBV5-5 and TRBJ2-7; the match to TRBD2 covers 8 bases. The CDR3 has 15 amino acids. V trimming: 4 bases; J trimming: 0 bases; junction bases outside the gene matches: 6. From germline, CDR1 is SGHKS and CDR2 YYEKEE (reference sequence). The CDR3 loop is CASSLNGLASYEQYF. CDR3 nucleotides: TGTGCCAGCAGCCTTAATGGACTAGCCTCCTACGAGCAGTACTTC.

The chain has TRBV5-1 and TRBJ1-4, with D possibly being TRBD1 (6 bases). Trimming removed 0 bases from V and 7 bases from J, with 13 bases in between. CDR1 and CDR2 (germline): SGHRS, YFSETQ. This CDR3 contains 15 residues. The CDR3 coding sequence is TGCGCCAGCAGCTTGGCAAGCAGGGGAGGTGAAAAACTGTTTTTT. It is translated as CASSLASRGGEKLFF.

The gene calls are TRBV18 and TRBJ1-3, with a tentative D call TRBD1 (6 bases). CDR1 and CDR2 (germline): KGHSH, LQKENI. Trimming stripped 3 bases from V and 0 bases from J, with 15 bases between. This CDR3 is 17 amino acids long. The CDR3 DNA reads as TGTGCCAGCTCACCGGTGGGGGCGGCGAGCTCTGGAAACACCATATATTTT. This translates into CASSPVGAASSGNTIYF.

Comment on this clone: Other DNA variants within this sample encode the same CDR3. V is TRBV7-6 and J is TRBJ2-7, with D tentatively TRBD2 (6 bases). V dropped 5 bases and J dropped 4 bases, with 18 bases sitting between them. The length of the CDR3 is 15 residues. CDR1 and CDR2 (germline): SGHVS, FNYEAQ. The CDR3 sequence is CASSIGSGGTYEQYF. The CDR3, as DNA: TGTGCCAGCAGCATAGGCTCTGGGGGGACTTACGAGCAGTACTTC. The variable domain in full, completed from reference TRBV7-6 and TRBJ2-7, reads GAGVSQSPRYKVTKRGQDVALRCDPISGHVSLYWYRQALGQGPEFLTYFNYEAQQDKSGLPNDRFSAERPEGSISTLTIQRTEQRDSAMYRCASSIGSGGTYEQYFGPGTRLTVT.